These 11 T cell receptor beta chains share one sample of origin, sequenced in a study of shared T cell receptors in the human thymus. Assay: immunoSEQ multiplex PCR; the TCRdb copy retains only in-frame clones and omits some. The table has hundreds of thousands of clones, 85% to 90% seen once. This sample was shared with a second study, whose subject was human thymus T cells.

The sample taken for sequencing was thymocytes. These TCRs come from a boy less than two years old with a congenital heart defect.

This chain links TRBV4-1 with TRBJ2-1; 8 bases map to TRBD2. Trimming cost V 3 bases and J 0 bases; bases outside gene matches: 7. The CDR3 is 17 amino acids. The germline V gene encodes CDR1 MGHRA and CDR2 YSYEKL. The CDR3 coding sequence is TGCGCCAGCAGCCAGGATATAGCGGGGAGCTCCTACAATGAGCAGTTCTTC. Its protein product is CASSQDIAGSSYNEQFF.

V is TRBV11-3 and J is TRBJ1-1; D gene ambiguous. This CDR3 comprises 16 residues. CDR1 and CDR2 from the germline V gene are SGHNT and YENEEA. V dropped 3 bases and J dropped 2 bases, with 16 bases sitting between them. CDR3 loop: CASSLTGGGPNTEAFF. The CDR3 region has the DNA TGTGCCAGCAGCTTGACGGGTGGCGGTCCCAACACTGAAGCTTTCTTT.

CDR3 sequence reads: CASSSLAGGPGDTQYF. The CDR3 nucleotides read TGTGCCAGCAGCTCACTAGCGGGAGGGCCGGGGGATACGCAGTATTTT. V is TRBV5-6 and J is TRBJ2-3; 13 bases are a match to TRBD2. Per germline, CDR1 SGHDT and CDR2 YYEEEE. V trimming: 3 bases; J trimming: 6 bases; junction bases outside the gene matches: 7. The CDR3 contains 16 residues. Full variable domain (outside the CDR3, taken from reference TRBV5-6 and TRBJ2-3): DAGVTQSPTHLIKTRGQQVTLRCSPKSGHDTVSWYQQALGQGPQFIFQYYEEEERQRGNFPDRFSGHQFPNYSSELNVNALLLGDSALYLCASSSLAGGPGDTQYFGPGTRLTVL.

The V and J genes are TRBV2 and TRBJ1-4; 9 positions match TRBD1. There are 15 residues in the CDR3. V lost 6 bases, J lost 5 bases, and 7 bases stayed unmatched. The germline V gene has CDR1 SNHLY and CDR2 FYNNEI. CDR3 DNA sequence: TGTGCCAGCAGGGGGGCCGGGACAGGGAATGAAAAACTGTTTTTT. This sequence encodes CASRGAGTGNEKLFF.

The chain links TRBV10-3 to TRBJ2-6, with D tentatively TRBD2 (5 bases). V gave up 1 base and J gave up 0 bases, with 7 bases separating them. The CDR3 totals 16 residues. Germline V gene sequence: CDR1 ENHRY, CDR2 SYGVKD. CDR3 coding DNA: TGTGCCATCAGTGAGTACGGGGTCTCTGGGGCCAACGTCCTGACTTTC. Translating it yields CAISEYGVSGANVLTF.

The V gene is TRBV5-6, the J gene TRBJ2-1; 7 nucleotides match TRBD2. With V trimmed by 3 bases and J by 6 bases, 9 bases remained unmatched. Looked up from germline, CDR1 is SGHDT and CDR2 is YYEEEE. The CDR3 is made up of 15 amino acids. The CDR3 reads CASSWGGTLFNEQFF. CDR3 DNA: TGTGCCAGCAGCTGGGGGGGGACCCTCTTCAATGAGCAGTTCTTC.

The CDR3 DNA sequence: TGTGCCACCAGCAACGAGGGACAGGGGGTCGAGCAGTACTTC. Translated: CATSNEGQGVEQYF. The chain combines TRBV15 with TRBJ2-7; 11 nucleotides line up with TRBD1. The CDR3 has 14 amino acids. The J segment lost 6 bases and the V segment lost 4 bases, leaving 5 bases of the junction unmatched. Germline CDR1 and CDR2: LNHNV and YYDKDF (reference sequence).

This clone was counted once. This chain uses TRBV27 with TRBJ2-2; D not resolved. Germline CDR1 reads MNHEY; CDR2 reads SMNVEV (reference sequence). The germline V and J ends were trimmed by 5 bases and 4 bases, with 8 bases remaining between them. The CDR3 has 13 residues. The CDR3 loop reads CASSPLSTGELFF. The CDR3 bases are TGTGCCAGCAGTCCCCTTTCCACCGGGGAGCTGTTTTTT.

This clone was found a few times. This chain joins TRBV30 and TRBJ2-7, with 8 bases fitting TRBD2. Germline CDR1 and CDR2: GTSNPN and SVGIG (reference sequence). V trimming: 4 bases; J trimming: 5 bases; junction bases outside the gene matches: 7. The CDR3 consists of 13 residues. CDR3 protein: CAWKWREDDEQYF. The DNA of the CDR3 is TGTGCCTGGAAATGGCGGGAGGACGACGAGCAGTACTTC.

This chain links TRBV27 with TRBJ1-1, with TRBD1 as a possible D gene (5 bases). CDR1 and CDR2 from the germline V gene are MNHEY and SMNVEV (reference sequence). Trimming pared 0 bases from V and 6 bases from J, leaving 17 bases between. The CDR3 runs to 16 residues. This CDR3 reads CASSLSLGLVGAEAFF. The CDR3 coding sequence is TGTGCCAGCAGTTTATCATTGGGGCTTGTAGGGGCTGAAGCTTTCTTT.

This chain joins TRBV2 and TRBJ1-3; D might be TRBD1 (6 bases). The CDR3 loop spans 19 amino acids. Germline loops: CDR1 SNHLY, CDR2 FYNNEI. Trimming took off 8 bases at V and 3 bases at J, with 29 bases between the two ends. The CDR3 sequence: CASYSPSAGAPSLGNTIYF. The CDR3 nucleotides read TGTGCCAGCTACTCCCCCTCGGCAGGGGCCCCATCGCTTGGAAACACCATATATTTT. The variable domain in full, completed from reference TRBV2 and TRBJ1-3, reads EPEVTQTPSHQVTQMGQEVILRCVPISNHLYFYWYRQILGQKVEFLVSFYNNEISEKSEIFDDQFSVERPDGSNFTLKIRSTKLEDSAMYFCASYSPSAGAPSLGNTIYFGEGSWLTVV.